The clone carrying this T cell receptor beta chain has just a few counts. The antigen remains unidentified. This sample was included in a study of regulatory T cells in long-lasting Graves disease. Study-level results: Persistent Graves' cases showed lower TCR diversity than newly diagnosed cases.

This sample's time point: newly diagnosed GD, antithyroid drugs for less than 3 months. Following extraction of RNA from PBMCs, that RNA was used to make the TCR library. Germline CDR1 GTSNPN, CDR2 SVGIG (reference sequence). The trim removed 3 bases at V and 0 bases at J, leaving 6 bases unmatched. The CDR3 is 18 amino acids. CDR3 regions were amplified by Arm-PCR using iRepertoire HTBI primers to build TCR beta libraries. TCRdb processed the multiplex PCR reads anew with MiXCR; each CDR3 protein has one entry. The sample consists of roughly 610,000 distinct CDR3 sequences, less than 20% of them appearing once. These data also formed part of another study, on T cells in Graves' hyperthyroidism and ophthalmopathy.

V and J are TRBV30 and TRBJ2-6; 12 bases agree with TRBD1. The source was peripheral blood mononuclear cells (PBMCs), collected at new diagnosis, from a patient treated with antithyroid drugs. The sequence came from a woman in her twenties or thirties with Graves disease. The CDR3 coding sequence is TGTGCCTGGAGCAATCCGGGACAGGGGGCCTCTGGGGCCAACGTCCTGACTTTC. Its translation is CAWSNPGQGASGANVLTF.